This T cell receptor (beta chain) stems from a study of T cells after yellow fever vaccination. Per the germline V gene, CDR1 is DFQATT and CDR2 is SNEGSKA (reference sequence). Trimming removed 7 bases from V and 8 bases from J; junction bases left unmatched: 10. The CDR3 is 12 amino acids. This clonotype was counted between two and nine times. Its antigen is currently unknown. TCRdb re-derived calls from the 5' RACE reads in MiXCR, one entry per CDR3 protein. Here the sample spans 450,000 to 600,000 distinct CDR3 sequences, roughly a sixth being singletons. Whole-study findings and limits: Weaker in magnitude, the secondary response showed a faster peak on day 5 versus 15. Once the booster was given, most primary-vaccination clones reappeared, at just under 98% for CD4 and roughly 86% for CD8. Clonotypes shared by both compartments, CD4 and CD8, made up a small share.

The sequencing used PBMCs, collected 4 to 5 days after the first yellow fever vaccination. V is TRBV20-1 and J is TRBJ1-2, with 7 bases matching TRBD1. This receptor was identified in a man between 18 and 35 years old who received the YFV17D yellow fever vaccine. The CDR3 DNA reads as TGCAGTGTCCAGGGGGGTCGAGTGGGCTACACCTTC. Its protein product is CSVQGGRVGYTF.